These 13 T cell receptor beta chains came from one sample sequenced in a study of Tregs in tolerant kidney transplant recipients (dated by TCRdb to between 2017 and 2020). The method behind the library was the immunoSEQ multiplex PCR assay. TCRdb carries this immuneACCESS record with in-frame sequences only. Its versions omit some clonotypes, under half of them owing to an unresolved V gene in the studies checked, with the rest unexplained. The sample table contains around 70,000 clones; only one count was recorded for roughly 92% of them. The ten largest clones represent over 9.5% of the sample. This specimen's time point label, per the study, means: blood sample drawn before combined kidney and bone marrow transplant. The sample was CD8+ T cells from blood, taken before the transplant. These receptors were collected from a human donor who received a combined kidney and bone marrow transplant.

The count of this clone is one. The chain joins TRBV10-3 to TRBJ2-7; D is undetermined. The V and J ends lost 0 bases and 3 bases respectively, with 6 bases between them. The CDR3 runs to 13 residues. Per the germline V gene, CDR1 is ENHRY and CDR2 is SYGVKD. Written as DNA, the CDR3 is TGTGCCATCAGTGAGTCTCCAGGCTACGAGCAGTACTTC. Its protein product is CAISESPGYEQYF.

The chain joins TRBV5-1 to TRBJ2-3; D remains ambiguous. The CDR3 is 12 amino acids. V lost 0 bases to trimming and J lost 5 bases, with 4 bases between them. Germline CDR1 reads SGHRS; CDR2 reads YFSETQ. This CDR3 is CASSLGRDTQYF. For the CDR3, the DNA is TGCGCCAGCAGCTTGGGTAGAGATACGCAGTATTTT.

This chain links TRBV27 with TRBJ2-5; 14 nucleotides align to TRBD2. CDR1 and CDR2 from the germline V gene are MNHEY and SMNVEV (reference sequence). The length of the CDR3 is 17 residues. V lost 6 bases and J lost 4; bases outside the gene matches: 10. DNA of the CDR3: TGTGCCAGCAGAATCGGGACTAGCGGGAGCGTAGGAGAGACCCAGTACTTC. Translating it yields CASRIGTSGSVGETQYF.

The rearrangement uses TRBV5-4 and TRBJ1-1, with a tentative D call TRBD1 (5 bases). Deletions cut 3 bases from V and 3 bases from J, with 15 bases between. The CDR3 is 15 amino acids. CDR1 SGHNT and CDR2 YYREEE come from the germline V gene (reference sequence). As DNA, the CDR3 is TGTGCCAGCAGCTCAGACGACAGTTGGTACACTGAAGCTTTCTTT. Translating it yields CASSSDDSWYTEAFF.

This chain connects TRBV2 to TRBJ2-5, with D possibly matching TRBD2 (6 bases). The germline V and J ends were trimmed by 3 bases and 1 base, with 9 bases remaining between them. Looked up from germline, CDR1 is SNHLY and CDR2 is FYNNEI. This CDR3 is 14 amino acids long. The CDR3 sequence: CASSEVGGQETQYF. CDR3 sequence (DNA): TGTGCCAGCAGTGAGGTGGGGGGCCAAGAGACCCAGTACTTC.

This clone was recorded only once. V usage is TRBV13 and J usage is TRBJ1-2; D gene uncertain. V was pared by 0 bases and J by 8 bases, with 13 bases between. The CDR3 consists of 14 residues. Germline CDR1 is PRHDT and CDR2 is FYEKMQ (reference sequence). CDR3 DNA sequence: TGTGCCAGCAGCTTAGGTCCAGGAAATAGGGGCTACACCTTC. Translation: CASSLGPGNRGYTF.

CDR3 loop: CASSLISGSSYEQYF. In DNA form, the CDR3 reads TGTGCCAGCAGTTTAATATCAGGCTCCTCCTACGAGCAGTACTTC. The chain has TRBV28 and TRBJ2-7; D remains ambiguous. Germline lookup yields CDR1 MDHEN and CDR2 SYDVKM. This CDR3 is 15 amino acids long. V lost 2 bases to trimming and J lost 0 bases, with 11 bases between them.

This clone appeared once. The chain recombines TRBV6-6 with TRBJ2-5; a weak D match, TRBD2 (7 bases). The CDR3 spans 16 residues. The V gene lost 0 bases and the J gene lost 4 bases, with 15 bases spanning the gap. CDR1 is MNHNY, CDR2 SVGAGI, per germline (reference sequence). CDR3 nucleotides: TGTGCCAGCAGTTACTCGAGGGGGGGTCGGGGAGAGACCCAGTACTTC. Translated: CASSYSRGGRGETQYF.

This chain joins TRBV2 and TRBJ2-7, with 7 bases aligning to TRBD1. Germline CDR1 SNHLY, CDR2 FYNNEI. The CDR3 extends over 12 amino acids. Trimming cost V 7 bases and J 7 bases; bases outside gene matches: 7. DNA for the CDR3: TGTGCCAGCACCAAGGGGGCCCGTGAGCAGTACTTC. Encoded protein: CASTKGAREQYF.

This chain links TRBV7-9 with TRBJ2-1, with TRBD1 matching over 9 bases. The V segment lost 4 bases and the J segment 4 bases; nucleotides outside the gene matches: 14. This CDR3 contains 18 residues. Germline-derived CDR1 and CDR2 are SEHNR and FQNEAQ (reference sequence). The CDR3 bases are TGTGCCAGCAGCTCAATCCGGGACAGGGAAGGGATTTACAATGAGCAGTTCTTC. It translates to CASSSIRDREGIYNEQFF.

Only one count was recorded for this clone. V is TRBV7-6 and J is TRBJ2-1; 12 bases are a match to TRBD2. V was pared by 4 bases and J by 0 bases, with 4 bases of the junction left unmatched. CDR1 is SGHVS, CDR2 FNYEAQ, per germline. The CDR3 length is 17 residues. CDR3 nucleotides: TGTGCCAGCAGCTCGAGACTAGCGGGGGTCTCCTACAATGAGCAGTTCTTC. Translating it yields CASSSRLAGVSYNEQFF.

The chain employs TRBV28 and TRBJ2-5, with TRBD1 identical over 10 bases. The CDR3 spans 15 residues. CDR1 MDHEN and CDR2 SYDVKM come from the germline V gene. Germline trimming cut 5 bases from V and 5 bases from J; bases unmatched to any gene: 8. CDR3 residues: CASSILGTGEETQYF. CDR3 coding DNA: TGTGCCAGCAGTATCCTCGGGACAGGGGAGGAGACCCAGTACTTC.

The gene calls are TRBV6-5 and TRBJ2-2; 8 nucleotides align to TRBD1. This CDR3 has 15 residues. Germline lookup yields CDR1 MNHEY and CDR2 SVGAGI. After removal of 0 bases from V and 4 bases from J, the junction contained 1 base not matched to a gene. As DNA, the CDR3 is TGTGCCAGCAGTTACTCGACAGGGGCCACCGGGGAGCTGTTTTTT. This translates into CASSYSTGATGELFF.